This T cell receptor beta chain comes out of a study of CD8 T cells in ankylosing spondylitis (TCRdb year 2017). Concerning the study at large: The study set out to find disease-linked TCR variants by profiling T cell receptor beta repertoires in ankylosing spondylitis patients and healthy donors. The full study cohort comprised around 23 ankylosing spondylitis patients and about 110 healthy donors. Samples of peripheral blood were taken, and for ankylosing spondylitis patients, synovial fluid was collected as well. Overall study outcomes, separate from this receptor: A TCR beta motif made up of fewer than 10 highly homologous amino acid variants appeared to be characteristic of blood from ankylosing spondylitis patients. The disease-linked clones were reported to be significantly enriched in matched synovial fluid samples from ankylosing spondylitis patients. Some motif variants had previously been reported in the synovial fluid and blood of reactive arthritis patients, which suggests shared mechanisms of disease initiation. The disease-linked clones showed a CD8+ phenotype and occurred at relatively low frequencies in peripheral blood.

Sequences SGHRS (CDR1) and YFSETQ (CDR2) are obtained from the germline V gene. Unmatched junction bases come to 4, with V trimmed by 3 bases and J by 7 bases. The cysteine opens and the phenylalanine closes a CDR3 of 14 amino acids. The kept DNA is CDR3 alone, 42 bases in frame from the first base. As regards this clonotype: Its antigen is currently not known. The input lacks base qualities; no much larger clone sits a single base away.

Sequencing instrument: Illumina HiSeq 2500. Quantitative 5'-RACE with molecular barcodes was the method used to prepare the TCR beta libraries. The study's processing was this. A new computational method based on a probabilistic model of VDJ rearrangement was used to identify disease-linked TCR variants. TCRdb redid the processing of the public reads, applying fastp at Q25 and MiXCR, and retained in-frame beta chains. Every distinct CDR3 protein forms one entry, paired with its most common genes and DNA. TCRdb's processing, not the study's, gives the V and J calls here. Here the sample has about 220,000 distinct CDR3 sequences; roughly 25% occur a single time. Approximately 6.6% of the sample is taken by the ten largest.

The TCR sequence derives from a male donor with ankylosing spondylitis or in good health (not recorded which). This chain joins TRBV5-1 to TRBJ1-5, and 10 bases in between align with TRBD1. The specimen was blood, either unsorted or a sorted T cell fraction (not recorded which). The bases are TGCGCCAGCAGCTCCGGGACAGGGGTACAGCCCCAGCATTTT. Its protein is CASSSGTGVQPQHF.